The 10 T cell receptor beta chains reported below all come from one sample, sequenced in a study of identical twins. TCRdb reprocessed the 5' RACE reads with MiXCR, giving one entry per CDR3 protein. The table records approximately 680,000 distinct CDR3 sequences, 7.1% of them present only once. These data were also reused for a study on yellow fever vaccine responses in identical twins.

Sample: PBMCs. Receptors originate from a woman younger than 30 in good health.

This clonotype came up many times. The gene calls are TRBV6-1 and TRBJ1-5; 8 bases agree with TRBD1. The V and J ends lost 5 bases and 4 bases, in that order; junction bases with no gene match: 10. There are 16 residues in the CDR3. Germline CDR1 reads MNHNS; CDR2 reads SASEGT. The CDR3 region is CASSPSGTGGNQPQHF. CDR3 coding DNA: TGTGCCAGCAGTCCGTCGGGGACAGGAGGAAATCAGCCCCAGCATTTT.

The genes are TRBV7-9 and TRBJ1-1; D gene ambiguous. From germline, CDR1 is SEHNR and CDR2 FQNEAQ (reference sequence). V dropped 3 bases and J dropped 2 bases, with 10 bases sitting between them. CDR3 size: 14 residues. CDR3 region: CASSFAQLNTEAFF. The DNA for the CDR3 is TGTGCCAGCAGCTTCGCGCAGCTAAACACTGAAGCTTTCTTT.

The chain recombines TRBV9 with TRBJ2-1; TRBD1 matches 7 bases. Losses at the gene ends were 3 bases for V and 15 bases for J; bases not matched to a gene: 6. The CDR3 sequence is 11 residues long. In germline, CDR1 is SGDLS, CDR2 YYNGEE. The CDR3 here is CASSEPGQLFF. The CDR3 DNA reads as TGTGCCAGCAGCGAACCGGGACAGCTGTTCTTC.

This clonotype appeared a few times. The chain has TRBV12-3 or TRBV12-4 and TRBJ2-7; tentative D call: TRBD1 (6 bases). The CDR3 is 13 amino acids. Trimming removed 5 bases at V and 4 bases at J, with 12 bases between. The CDR3 region has the DNA TGTGCCAGCAGTCGGGACATTGAATACGAGCAGTACTTC. This encodes CASSRDIEYEQYF.

J is TRBJ1-2 and V is TRBV20-1, with 9 positions matching TRBD1. V was clipped by 3 bases and J by 7 bases; unmatched bases: 9. The V gene's germline CDR1 is DFQATT and CDR2 SNEGSKA (reference sequence). The CDR3 is made up of 14 amino acids. The CDR3 bases are TGCAGTGCTAGCAGGGACAGGGTACGGGGTGGCTACACCTTC. Amino acid sequence: CSASRDRVRGGYTF.

This clonotype was seen many times. CDR3 residues: CASSPTGTGDEKLFF. The CDR3 DNA reads TGTGCCAGCAGTCCGACCGGGACAGGGGACGAAAAACTGTTTTTT. This sequence joins TRBV12-3 or TRBV12-4 and TRBJ1-4; TRBD1 matches at 10 bases. This CDR3 comprises 15 residues. V lost 5 bases, J lost 8 bases, and 8 bases stayed unmatched.

The chain has TRBV7-9 and TRBJ2-5; TRBD1 might be the D (5 bases). CDR1 and CDR2 (germline): SEHNR, FQNEAQ (reference sequence). This CDR3 is 14 amino acids long. The V and J ends lost 4 bases and 2 bases respectively, with 11 bases between them. Written as DNA, the CDR3 is TGTGCCAGCAGCTCAGGCAGGGCGCAAGAGACCCAGTACTTC. This gives the protein CASSSGRAQETQYF.

V gene TRBV4-1 combines with J gene TRBJ2-7, with D perhaps TRBD1 (5 bases). The CDR3 totals 16 residues. Trimming left V 0 bases short and J 3 bases short, with 15 bases between. CDR1 is MGHRA and CDR2 is YSYEKL in the germline V gene. CDR3 sequence: CASSQDFPGHSYEQYV. The CDR3 DNA is TGCGCCAGCAGCCAAGATTTTCCAGGACACAGCTACGAGCAGTACGTC.

This clonotype was detected a few times. This chain connects TRBV6-5 to TRBJ1-6; D not certain. This CDR3 has 14 amino acids. V shed 4 bases and J shed 6 bases, with 10 bases lying between them. Germline V lookup: CDR1 MNHEY, CDR2 SVGAGI. Here the CDR3 reads CASSWEYANSPLHF. As DNA, the CDR3 is TGTGCCAGCAGTTGGGAGTATGCTAATTCACCCCTCCACTTT.

This chain joins TRBV9 and TRBJ2-4, with TRBD2 matching over 9 bases. This CDR3 spans 17 amino acids. CDR1 is SGDLS and CDR2 is YYNGEE in the germline V gene. J lost 0 bases, V lost 3 bases, and 7 bases had no gene match. The CDR3 spells CASSANPGLAAKNIQYF. The CDR3, as DNA: TGTGCCAGCAGCGCCAATCCGGGACTAGCAGCCAAAAACATTCAGTACTTC.